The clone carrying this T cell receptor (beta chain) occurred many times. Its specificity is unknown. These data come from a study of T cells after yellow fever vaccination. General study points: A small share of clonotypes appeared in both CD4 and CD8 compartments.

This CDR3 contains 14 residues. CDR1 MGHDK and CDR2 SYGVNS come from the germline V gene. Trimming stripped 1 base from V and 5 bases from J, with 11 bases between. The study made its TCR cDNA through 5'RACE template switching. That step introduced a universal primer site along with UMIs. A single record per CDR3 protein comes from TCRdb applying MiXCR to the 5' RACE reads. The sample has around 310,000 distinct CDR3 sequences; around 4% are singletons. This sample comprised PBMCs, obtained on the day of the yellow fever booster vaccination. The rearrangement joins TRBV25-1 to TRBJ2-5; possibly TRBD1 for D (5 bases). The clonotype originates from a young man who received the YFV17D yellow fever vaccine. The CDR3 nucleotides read TGTGCCAGCAGTGAATTAGGGGTCGAGGAGACCCAGTACTTC. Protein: CASSELGVEETQYF. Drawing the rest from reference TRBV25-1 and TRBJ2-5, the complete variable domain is EADIYQTPRYLVIGTGKKITLECSQTMGHDKMYWYQQDPGMELHLIHYSYGVNSTEKGDLSSESTVSRIRTEHFPLTLESARPSHTSQYLCASSELGVEETQYFGPGTRLLVL.